The rows below give T cell receptor beta chains drawn from one sample of a study of blood T cell repertoires in COVID-19. Profiling relied on immunoSEQ multiplex PCR, and the TCRdb table lists in-frame clones only, not all of them. The table includes some 160,000 clones, roughly 80% detected once. The sample consisted of peripheral blood. Receptors originate from a man aged 45-60 years with active or convalescent COVID-19. CDR3s include the opening cysteine and the closing phenylalanine or tryptophan. The D gene is left open where the match is weak. Size values are once, few and many counts, or a class for expanded clones, and some rows have none.

J | size | V | D | DNA | CDR3
TRBJ2-2 | few | TRBV5-1 | TRBD2 | TGCGCCAGCAGCTTGACGGGAGGGACCGGGGAGCTGTTTTTT | CASSLTGGTGELFF
TRBJ1-4 | - | TRBV9 | - | TGTGCCAGCAGCGTAGGAGTTTATGCAACTAATGAAAAACTGTTTTTT | CASSVGVYATNEKLFF
TRBJ2-1 | - | TRBV2 | - | TGTGCCAGCAGTGAGAGGTTAGCGGCCTACAATGAGCAGTTCTTC | CASSERLAAYNEQFF
TRBJ2-2 | - | TRBV6-6 | TRBD2 | TGTGCCAGCAGCCGACTAGCGGGGAACACCGGGGAGCTGTTTTTT | CASSRLAGNTGELFF
TRBJ2-7 | - | TRBV6-5 | TRBD1 | TGTGCCAGCAGTCGTATCGGGACAGCTCACGAGCAGTACTTC | CASSRIGTAHEQYF
TRBJ2-1 | - | TRBV9 | TRBD2 | TGTGCCAGCAGCTTGGGACTAGCGGGCCTTAATGAGCAGTTCTTC | CASSLGLAGLNEQFF
TRBJ2-7 | - | TRBV2 | - | TGTGCCAGCAGTGATCTCTACCCCTACGAGCAGTACTTC | CASSDLYPYEQYF
TRBJ2-7 | - | TRBV10-3 | - | TGTGCCACCTCGGACAGTTCCTACGAGCAGTACTTC | CATSDSSYEQYF
TRBJ2-7 | - | TRBV14 | TRBD2 | TGTGCCAGCAGCCAAGATCGGGGGGATGGGGCTGCGGGGCAGTACTTC | CASSQDRGDGAAGQYF
TRBJ2-1 | - | TRBV28 | TRBD2 | TGTGCCAGCGTGAAGGCGGGAGGGTACAATGAGCAGTTCTTC | CASVKAGGYNEQFF
TRBJ2-1 | - | TRBV28 | - | TGTGCCAGCAGTTTGATGGGCGGGACCTACAATGAGCAGTTCTTC | CASSLMGGTYNEQFF
TRBJ2-5 | - | TRBV7-2 | TRBD2 | TGTGCCAGCAGAGACACTAGCGGGAGTAGGAAGACCCAGTACTTC | CASRDTSGSRKTQYF
TRBJ1-4 | - | TRBV5-1 | - | TGCGCCAGCAGCTTGGACAGGAGCCGTGATGAAAAACTGTTTTTT | CASSLDRSRDEKLFF
TRBJ2-1 | - | TRBV18 | TRBD2 | TGTGCCAGCCAGGGACTAGCGGGAGTAAACAATGAGCAGTTCTTC | CASQGLAGVNNEQFF
TRBJ1-2 | - | TRBV29-1 | - | TGCAGCGTTGAACTGAGCTATGGCTACACCTTC | CSVELSYGYTF
TRBJ2-5 | few | TRBV4-1 | TRBD2 | TGCGCCAGCAGCCAAAATACGGGACTAGCGGGAGTAGAGACCCAGTACTTC | CASSQNTGLAGVETQYF
TRBJ2-1 | - | TRBV24-1 | TRBD1 | TGTGCCACCAGTGGTACGCGGGACAGGGGGTTAAATGAGCAGTTCTTC | CATSGTRDRGLNEQFF
TRBJ2-1 | - | TRBV5-4 | - | TGTGCCAGCAGCTTGTCGGGAGTCAAGTCCTACAATGAGCAGTTCTTC | CASSLSGVKSYNEQFF
TRBJ2-7 | - | TRBV24-1 | TRBD2 | TGTGCCACCAGTGAAAGTACGGGAGGGCCCTACGAGCAGTACTTC | CATSESTGGPYEQYF
TRBJ2-5 | - | TRBV6-1 | TRBD1 | TGTGCCAGCAGTGAAGTTGGGACAGGGGCTGGAGAGACCCAGTACTTC | CASSEVGTGAGETQYF
TRBJ1-1 | few | TRBV29-1 | - | TGCAGCGTTGATGGGGGGGGAGGCCGGGACACTGAAGCTTTCTTT | CSVDGGGGRDTEAFF
TRBJ1-3 | - | TRBV6-5 | - | TGTGCCAGCAGGAAGCCGGGAAACACCATATATTTT | CASRKPGNTIYF
TRBJ2-3 | - | TRBV2 | TRBD2 | TGTGCCAGCCCCGATGGACTAGCGGGAAGAGATACGCAGTATTTT | CASPDGLAGRDTQYF
TRBJ1-1 | few | TRBV19 | TRBD1 | TGTGCCAGTAGTGAACAGGGGGGCACTGAAGCTTTCTTT | CASSEQGGTEAFF
TRBJ2-7 | - | TRBV5-6 | - | TGTGCCAGCAGCTTGGTACAGTCCTACGAGCAGTACTTC | CASSLVQSYEQYF
TRBJ2-7 | - | TRBV5-4 | - | TGTGCCAGCAGCGTCGACATAGGCTCCTACGAGCAGTACTTC | CASSVDIGSYEQYF
TRBJ1-5 | few | TRBV6-1 | - | TGTGCCAGCAGTGAGACAGGTTTCAATCAGCCCCAGCATTTT | CASSETGFNQPQHF
TRBJ1-4 | - | TRBV6-5 | TRBD1 | TGTGCCAGCAGTCACAGGGGCTCTACTAATGAAAAACTGTTTTTT | CASSHRGSTNEKLFF
TRBJ2-3 | - | TRBV6-6 | - | TGTGCCAGCACTAGGACTCAGACCGAACATACGCAGTATTTT | CASTRTQTEHTQYF
TRBJ2-3 | - | TRBV4-1 | TRBD2 | TGCGCCAGCAGAGGACTAGCCACAGATACGCAGTATTTT | CASRGLATDTQYF
TRBJ1-6 | - | TRBV19 | - | TGTGCCAGTAGTCTCGCAGGGGTCGGGTACACCCTCCACTTT | CASSLAGVGYTLHF
TRBJ2-7 | - | TRBV10-3 | TRBD2 | TGTGCCATCAGTGACGGACTAGCTTACGAGCAGTACTTC | CAISDGLAYEQYF
TRBJ2-6 | - | TRBV5-1 | TRBD1 | TGCGCCAGCAGCGAGACAGGGGCTGGGGCCAACGTCCTGACTTTC | CASSETGAGANVLTF
TRBJ2-3 | - | TRBV3-1/TRBV3-2 | - | TGTGCCAGCAGGTTTAGGGGGGGAAGGCCAGATACGCAGTATTTT | CASRFRGGRPDTQYF
TRBJ1-6 | - | TRBV6-6 | - | TGTGCCACCGCCCGGGGGTCCTATAATTCACCCCTCCACTTT | CATARGSYNSPLHF
TRBJ2-3 | - | TRBV5-4 | TRBD1 | TGTGCCAGCAGCTTGGGACAGGGGGGAAGCACAGATACGCAGTATTTT | CASSLGQGGSTDTQYF
TRBJ2-1 | - | TRBV10-3 | TRBD1 | TGTGCCACCTGGGCAGGGGGCGGAAGGGTAAGGAATGAGCAGTTCTTC | CATWAGGGRVRNEQFF
TRBJ2-5 | - | TRBV2 | - | TGTGCCAGCAGCTGGGTAGCCCGGGAGACCCAGTACTTC | CASSWVARETQYF
TRBJ2-2 | once | TRBV2 | TRBD2 | TGTGCCAGCATTAGCGGGAGGGCAGCCGGGGAGCTGTTTTTT | CASISGRAAGELFF
TRBJ1-2 | once | TRBV28 | TRBD1 | TGTGCCAGCAGTTCACCACAGGGGCTCACTAGGTTTCGGGGCTACACCTTC | CASSSPQGLTRFRGYTF
TRBJ2-7 | - | TRBV15 | - | TGTGCCTCGAGTTCCGATCTCTCCTACGAGCAGTACTTC | CASSSDLSYEQYF
TRBJ2-3 | - | TRBV3-1/TRBV3-2 | TRBD2 | TGTGCCAGCAGCCAAGGGCCCCCTAGCGGGCACCTCTACACAGATACGCAGTATTTT | CASSQGPPSGHLYTDTQYF
TRBJ1-2 | - | TRBV11-3 | TRBD1 | TGTGCCAGCAGCTTCAAACAGGGGGTTAGATATGGCTACACCTTC | CASSFKQGVRYGYTF
TRBJ2-5 | - | TRBV15 | TRBD1 | TGTGCCACCAGCAGAGCCCGGACAGGGGGCGTGGAGACCCAGTACTTC | CATSRARTGGVETQYF
TRBJ1-4 | - | TRBV15 | - | TGTGCCACCATAACCTCCGGGGAACTGTTTTTT | CATITSGELFF
TRBJ2-2 | - | TRBV6-4 | TRBD2 | TGTGCCAGCAGTAGACTAGCGGGGGCGAACACCGGGGAGCTGTTTTTT | CASSRLAGANTGELFF
TRBJ2-2 | - | TRBV4-1 | TRBD2 | TGCGCCAGCAGCCGAGGCGGGAGATCCACCGGGGAGCTGTTTTTT | CASSRGGRSTGELFF
TRBJ2-7 | - | TRBV19 | - | TGTGCCAGTAGTGGTGCTTGGCGGGGTAGCTCCTACGAGCAGTACTTC | CASSGAWRGSSYEQYF
TRBJ2-2 | - | TRBV24-1 | TRBD2 | TGTGCCACCAGTTTAGCCCTCCTTAGCGGGCCCGGGGAGCTGTTTTTT | CATSLALLSGPGELFF
TRBJ2-3 | - | TRBV28 | - | TGTGCCACCAAGGAGGGGGCGCGTGCGGATACGCAGTATTTT | CATKEGARADTQYF
TRBJ2-7 | - | TRBV30 | - | TGTGCCTGGAGGGGTCGGGAGCGCCAAGTCGAGCAGTACTTC | CAWRGRERQVEQYF
TRBJ2-1 | - | TRBV7-7 | TRBD2 | TGTGCTAGCAGCTTAACTAGCGGGAGTGGTAATGAGCAGTTCTTC | CASSLTSGSGNEQFF
TRBJ2-7 | few | TRBV29-1 | - | TGCAGCGTTGAAGAAGCAGGCGAGTCCTACGAGCAGTACTTC | CSVEEAGESYEQYF
TRBJ1-4 | - | TRBV3-1/TRBV3-2 | TRBD1 | TGTGCCAGCAGCCAAGATCCAGGGGGACGTGGAAAACTGTTTTTT | CASSQDPGGRGKLFF
TRBJ2-7 | few | TRBV7-2 | TRBD1 | TGTGCCAGCAGCTTCGGGACAGTAAGTTACTACGAGCAGTACTTC | CASSFGTVSYYEQYF